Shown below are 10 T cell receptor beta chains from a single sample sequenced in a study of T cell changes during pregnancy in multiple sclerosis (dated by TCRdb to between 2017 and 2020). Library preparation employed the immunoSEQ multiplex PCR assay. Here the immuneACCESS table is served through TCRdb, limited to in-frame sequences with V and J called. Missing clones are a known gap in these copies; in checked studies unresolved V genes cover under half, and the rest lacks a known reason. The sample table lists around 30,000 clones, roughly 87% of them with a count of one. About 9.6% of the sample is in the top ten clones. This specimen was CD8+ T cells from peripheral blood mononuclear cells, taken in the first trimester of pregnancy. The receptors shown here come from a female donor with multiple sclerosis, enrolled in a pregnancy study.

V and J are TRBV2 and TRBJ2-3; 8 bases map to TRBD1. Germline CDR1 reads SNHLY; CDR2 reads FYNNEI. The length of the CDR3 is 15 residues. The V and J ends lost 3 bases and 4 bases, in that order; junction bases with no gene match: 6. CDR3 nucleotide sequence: TGTGCCAGCAGTGACGCAGGGGGCGTCGCAGATACGCAGTATTTT. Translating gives CASSDAGGVADTQYF. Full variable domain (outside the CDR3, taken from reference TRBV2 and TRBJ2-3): EPEVTQTPSHQVTQMGQEVILRCVPISNHLYFYWYRQILGQKVEFLVSFYNNEISEKSEIFDDQFSVERPDGSNFTLKIRSTKLEDSAMYFCASSDAGGVADTQYFGPGTRLTVL.

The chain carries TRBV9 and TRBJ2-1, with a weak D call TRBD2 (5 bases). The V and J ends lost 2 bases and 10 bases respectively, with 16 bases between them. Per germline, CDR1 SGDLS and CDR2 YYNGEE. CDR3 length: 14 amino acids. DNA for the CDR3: TGTGCCAGCAGCGTTGAGACCGCTACGGGGGAGCAGTTCTTC. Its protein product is CASSVETATGEQFF.

The CDR3 DNA follows: TGTGCCAGCTCAGGATTAGCGGGAGGGCTCCCAGATACGCAGTATTTT. Translated, it gives CASSGLAGGLPDTQYF. The V call is TRBV18, the J call TRBJ2-3; 11 nucleotides line up with TRBD2. The CDR3 extends over 16 amino acids. Unmatched junction bases numbered 8, after V lost 5 bases and J lost 4 bases. Germline-derived CDR1 and CDR2 are KGHSH and LQKENI.

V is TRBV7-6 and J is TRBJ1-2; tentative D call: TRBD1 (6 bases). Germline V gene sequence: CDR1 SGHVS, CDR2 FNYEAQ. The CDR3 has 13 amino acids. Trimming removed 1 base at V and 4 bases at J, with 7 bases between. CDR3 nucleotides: TGTGCCAGCAGCTTAGGGACAGCCTATGGCTACACCTTC. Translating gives CASSLGTAYGYTF.

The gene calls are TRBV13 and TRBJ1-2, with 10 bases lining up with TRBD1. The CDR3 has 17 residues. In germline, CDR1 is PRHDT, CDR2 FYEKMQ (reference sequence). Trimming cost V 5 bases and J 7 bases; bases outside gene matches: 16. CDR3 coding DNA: TGTGCCAGCAGCCATGGACAGGGGGATTTAGGCGGAGTTGGCTACACCTTC. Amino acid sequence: CASSHGQGDLGGVGYTF. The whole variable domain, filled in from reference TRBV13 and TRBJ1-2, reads AAGVIQSPRHLIKEKRETATLKCYPIPRHDTVYWYQQGPGQDPQFLISFYEKMQSDKGSIPDRFSAQQFSDYHSELNMSSLELGDSALYFCASSHGQGDLGGVGYTFGSGTRLTVV.

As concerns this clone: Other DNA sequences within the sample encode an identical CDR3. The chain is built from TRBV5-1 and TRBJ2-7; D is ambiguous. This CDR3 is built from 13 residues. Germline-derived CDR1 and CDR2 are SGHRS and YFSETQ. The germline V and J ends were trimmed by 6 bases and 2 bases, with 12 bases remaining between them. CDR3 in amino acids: CASTPTETYEQYF. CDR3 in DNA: TGCGCCAGCACCCCAACCGAGACCTACGAGCAGTACTTC.

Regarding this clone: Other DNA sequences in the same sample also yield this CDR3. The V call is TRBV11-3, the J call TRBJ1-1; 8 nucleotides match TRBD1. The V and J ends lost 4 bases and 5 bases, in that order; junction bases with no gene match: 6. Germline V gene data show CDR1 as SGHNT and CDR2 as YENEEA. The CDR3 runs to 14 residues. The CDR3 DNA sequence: TGTGCCAGCAGCTCGGACAGGGCCGGTACTGAAGCTTTCTTT. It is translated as CASSSDRAGTEAFF.

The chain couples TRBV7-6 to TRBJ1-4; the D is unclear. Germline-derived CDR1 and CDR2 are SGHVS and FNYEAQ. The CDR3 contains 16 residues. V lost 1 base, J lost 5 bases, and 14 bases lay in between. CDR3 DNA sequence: TGTGCCAGCAGCTTAGAGAGGCACACCTCGAATGAAAAACTGTTTTTT. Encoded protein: CASSLERHTSNEKLFF.

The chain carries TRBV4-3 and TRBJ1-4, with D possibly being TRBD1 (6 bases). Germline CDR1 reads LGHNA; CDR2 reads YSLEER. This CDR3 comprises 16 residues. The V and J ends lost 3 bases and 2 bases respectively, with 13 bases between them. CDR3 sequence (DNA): TGCGCCAGCAGCCAGGGAACAGGGACCACTAATGAAAAACTGTTTTTT. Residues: CASSQGTGTTNEKLFF.

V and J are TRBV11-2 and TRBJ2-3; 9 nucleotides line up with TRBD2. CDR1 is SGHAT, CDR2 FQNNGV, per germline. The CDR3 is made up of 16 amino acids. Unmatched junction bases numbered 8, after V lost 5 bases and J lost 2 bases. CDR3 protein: CASSDRAGGFTDTQYF. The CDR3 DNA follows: TGTGCCAGCAGCGACAGAGCGGGAGGCTTCACAGATACGCAGTATTTT.